Below, 32 T cell receptor beta chains from the same sample are listed, as sequenced in a study of blood T cell repertoires in COVID-19. The repertoire was sequenced with immunoSEQ multiplex PCR; TCRdb's copy has only in-frame clones and lacks some. The sample includes 95,000 to 150,000 clones, roughly 84% of them seen just once. The sample consisted of PBMCs or T cells enriched from blood (not recorded which). These receptors were obtained from a woman aged 30 to 39 who had recovered from COVID-19.

The chain employs TRBV9 and TRBJ1-1; D ambiguous. The CDR3 totals 13 residues. V gave up 0 bases and J gave up 3 bases, with 6 bases separating them. Germline V lookup: CDR1 SGDLS, CDR2 YYNGEE. The DNA of the CDR3 is TGTGCCAGCAGCGTAGAGCTGGACACTGAAGCTTTCTTT. It is translated as CASSVELDTEAFF.

This sequence joins TRBV5-6 and TRBJ2-1; 9 nucleotides agree with TRBD1. Germline V CDR1 and CDR2: SGHDT, YYEEEE. The V gene end was trimmed by 4 bases and the J gene end by 9 bases; junction bases not matched to a gene: 14. The CDR3 is 16 residues long. Here the CDR3 reads CASSIPRDREEGEQFF. The CDR3 DNA follows: TGTGCCAGCAGCATCCCCCGGGACAGGGAAGAGGGTGAGCAGTTCTTC.

V gene TRBV7-9 combines with J gene TRBJ2-5, with 7 bases lining up with TRBD1. Germline assignment: CDR1 SEHNR and CDR2 FQNEAQ (reference sequence). This CDR3 contains 12 residues. V trimming: 9 bases; J trimming: 3 bases; junction bases outside the gene matches: 4. CDR3 sequence reads: CASRGREETQYF. CDR3 DNA: TGTGCCAGTAGGGGGCGGGAAGAGACCCAGTACTTC.

The chain joins TRBV21-1 to TRBJ1-6; the table assigns TRBD1, which was not confirmed against the DNA. TRBV21-1 is a pseudogene. The CDR3 contains 15 residues. The CDR3 DNA reads TGTGCCAGCAGCAAAATTCCAAATACAGGGATCAGTCTCCACTTT. Amino acid sequence: CASSKIPNTGISLHF.

The chain recombines TRBV12-3 or TRBV12-4 with TRBJ1-1; maybe TRBD1 (5 bases). There are 12 residues in the CDR3. Between the trimmed V and J ends, which lost 6 bases and 5 bases, there was a span of 10 bases. The CDR3 loop reads CASRSRDTEAFF. CDR3 bases: TGTGCCAGCAGATCCAGGGATACTGAAGCTTTCTTT.

The gene calls are TRBV10-3 and TRBJ1-4; TRBD1 matches 8 bases. V shed 6 bases, J shed 8 bases, and the junction held 5 bases outside the gene matches. This CDR3 is built from 13 residues. Per germline, CDR1 ENHRY and CDR2 SYGVKD. CDR3 nucleotide sequence: TGTGCCATCAGCGGACAGGGAGGCGAAAAACTGTTTTTT. Translation: CAISGQGGEKLFF.

J is TRBJ2-3 and V is TRBV6-5; D is perhaps TRBD2 (5 bases). Trimming removed 10 bases at V and 1 base at J, with 18 bases between. Germline V gene sequence: CDR1 MNHEY, CDR2 SVGAGI. This CDR3 region has 15 residues. The CDR3 DNA reads as TGTGCCACCGGGGTAGGGATAGGAGGCACAGATACGCAGTATTTT. It codes for CATGVGIGGTDTQYF.

This chain links TRBV5-4 with TRBJ1-2; 7 bases match TRBD1. CDR3 size: 16 residues. The germline gives CDR1 SGHNT, CDR2 YYREEE (reference sequence). Trimming took 4 bases from V and 2 from J; bases not matched to a gene: 11. In nucleotides, the CDR3 is TGTGCCAGCAGCGCGTCCCGGGACAGCCCGAACTATGGCTACACCTTC. The encoded protein is CASSASRDSPNYGYTF.

The V call is TRBV19, the J call TRBJ2-5; D is unclear. Trimming took 3 bases from V and 5 from J, leaving 16 bases between them. The germline V gene has CDR1 LNHDA and CDR2 SQIVND (reference sequence). The CDR3 covers 15 residues. This chain's CDR3 is CASSMVGEPIETQYF. CDR3 DNA sequence: TGTGCCAGTAGTATGGTCGGAGAGCCGATCGAGACCCAGTACTTC. Drawing the rest from reference TRBV19 and TRBJ2-5, the complete variable domain is DGGITQSPKYLFRKEGQNVTLSCEQNLNHDAMYWYRQDPGQGLRLIYYSQIVNDFQKGDIAEGYSVSREKKESFPLTVTSAQKNPTAFYLCASSMVGEPIETQYFGPGTRLLVL.

This clone has only a few counts. The genes are TRBV9 and TRBJ2-5, with TRBD2 matching over 11 bases. The CDR3 totals 14 residues. Germline CDR1 is SGDLS and CDR2 is YYNGEE. Trimming cost V 4 bases and J 4 bases; bases outside gene matches: 3. The CDR3 DNA reads TGTGCCAGCAGCCCAGGACTAGCGGGAGAGACCCAGTACTTC. Amino acids: CASSPGLAGETQYF.

V usage is TRBV30 and J usage is TRBJ2-7; 7 nucleotides line up with TRBD2. Germline values: CDR1 GTSNPN, CDR2 SVGIG (reference sequence). V lost 0 bases and J lost 2; bases outside the gene matches: 4. The CDR3 has 14 amino acids. The CDR3 region is CAWSVRAGAYEQYF. As DNA, the CDR3 is TGTGCCTGGAGTGTACGGGCGGGAGCCTACGAGCAGTACTTC.

The chain combines TRBV7-2 with TRBJ1-2, with D possibly being TRBD1 (6 bases). Trimming pared 9 bases from V and 2 bases from J, leaving 16 bases between. Germline CDR1 and CDR2: SGHTA and FQGNSA. CDR3 size: 14 residues. CDR3 in DNA: TGTGCCAGTCTGATAAGGGGGGGAAACTATGGCTACACCTTC. It codes for CASLIRGGNYGYTF.

This clone was seen only once. The rearrangement links TRBV3-1 (or the pseudogene TRBV3-2) to TRBJ1-6, with 9 bases matching TRBD1. The junction had 2 bases not matched to a gene; V was cut back by 4 bases and J by 7 bases. The germline V gene encodes CDR1 LGHDT and CDR2 YNNKEL (reference sequence). The CDR3 loop spans 14 amino acids. This CDR3 reads CASSRQGGNSPLHF. The CDR3 DNA sequence: TGTGCCAGCAGCCGACAGGGGGGAAATTCACCCCTCCACTTT.

The chain links TRBV6-1 to TRBJ2-3, with D tentatively TRBD2 (6 bases). In germline, CDR1 is MNHNS, CDR2 SASEGT. CDR3 length: 12 amino acids. V lost 1 base, J lost 8 bases, and 7 bases lay in between. CDR3 sequence reads: CASSEVGGTQYF. CDR3 coding DNA: TGTGCCAGCAGTGAAGTGGGGGGTACGCAGTATTTT.

The J gene is TRBJ1-1, the V gene TRBV7-6; D is possibly TRBD1 (6 bases). Germline V gene lookup returns CDR1 SGHVS and CDR2 FNYEAQ. With 5 bases removed from V and 1 base from J, the gap between germline ends came to 11 bases. The CDR3 spans 14 residues. In DNA, the CDR3 is TGTGCCAGCAGCAGGGGGGGGGAGAACACTGAAGCTTTCTTT. It encodes CASSRGGENTEAFF.

The V gene is TRBV6-5, the J gene TRBJ1-5; D gene unclear. Trimming took 0 bases from V and 4 from J, leaving 10 bases between them. Germline CDR1 and CDR2: MNHEY and SVGAGI. CDR3 length: 15 residues. CDR3 coding DNA: TGTGCCAGCAGTTACTCGTTCGAGGGAAATCAGCCCCAGCATTTT. Its protein is CASSYSFEGNQPQHF.

The V gene is TRBV23-1, the J gene TRBJ1-4, with a possible D match to TRBD1 (5 bases). TRBV23-1 is an ORF for which the function is uncertain. The CDR3 extends over 13 amino acids. V was cut by 7 bases and J by 6 bases, with 12 bases left in between. In DNA, the CDR3 is TGCGCCAGCACCAAAAAAGGGGATGAAAAACTGTTTTTT. Encoded protein: CASTKKGDEKLFF.

This chain joins TRBV3-1 (or the pseudogene TRBV3-2) and TRBJ1-1; 7 bases are shared with TRBD1. This CDR3 spans 16 amino acids. Germline CDR1 LGHDT, CDR2 YNNKEL (reference sequence). J lost 0 bases, V lost 1 base, and 5 bases had no gene match. The CDR3 region is CASSQGVGTVNTEAFF. In DNA form, the CDR3 reads TGTGCCAGCAGCCAAGGGGTTGGGACAGTGAACACTGAAGCTTTCTTT.

The chain carries TRBV5-4 and TRBJ1-1, with TRBD1 as a possible D gene (5 bases). The length of the CDR3 is 14 residues. CDR1 is SGHNT and CDR2 is YYREEE in the germline V gene (reference sequence). Trimming removed 3 bases from V and 4 bases from J, with 13 bases in between. Here the CDR3 DNA reads TGTGCCAGCAGCTCCGGGGGTCTGGCCACTGAAGCTTTCTTT. Its translation is CASSSGGLATEAFF.

The J gene is TRBJ1-4, the V gene TRBV18; 10 bases match TRBD1. Germline V gene data show CDR1 as KGHSH and CDR2 as LQKENI. The trim removed 3 bases at V and 8 bases at J, leaving 3 bases unmatched. The CDR3 runs 14 residues. DNA of the CDR3: TGTGCCAGCTCACCGGGACAGGGGCAGGAAAAACTGTTTTTT. It encodes CASSPGQGQEKLFF.

J is TRBJ1-1 and V is TRBV5-1, with D perhaps TRBD1 (5 bases). The V gene lost 3 bases and the J gene lost 1 base, with 16 bases spanning the gap. Germline CDR1 SGHRS, CDR2 YFSETQ. The CDR3 totals 16 residues. The CDR3 reads CASSSQPPGSNTEAFF. The CDR3 nucleotides are TGCGCCAGCAGCTCCCAACCTCCAGGGTCGAACACTGAAGCTTTCTTT.

The chain couples TRBV18 to TRBJ2-1; weak D call: TRBD2 (6 bases). Trimming took off 3 bases at V and 12 bases at J, with 24 bases between the two ends. Germline V lookup: CDR1 KGHSH, CDR2 LQKENI. The CDR3 spans 16 residues. This CDR3 is CASSPKSGGAMSGQFF. In DNA, the CDR3 is TGTGCCAGCTCACCCAAGAGTGGCGGGGCGATGTCTGGGCAGTTCTTC.

In this sample, this clone turned up once. The chain couples TRBV28 to TRBJ1-4; the D is unclear. V gave up 5 bases and J gave up 3 bases, with 13 bases separating them. The CDR3 has 15 amino acids. Germline CDR1 MDHEN, CDR2 SYDVKM. The CDR3 here is CASSRGGGPNEKLFF. The CDR3 nucleotides read TGTGCCAGCAGTCGTGGAGGCGGCCCTAATGAAAAACTGTTTTTT.

V gene TRBV5-1 combines with J gene TRBJ2-4; possibly TRBD2 for D (5 bases). CDR3 size: 15 residues. Germline CDR1 is SGHRS and CDR2 is YFSETQ. The germline V and J ends were trimmed by 3 bases and 0 bases, with 10 bases remaining between them. CDR3 DNA: TGCGCCAGCAGCTGGGGAGAGTTAGCCAAAAACATTCAGTACTTC. This translates into CASSWGELAKNIQYF.

A single count supports this clone. This sequence joins TRBV7-9 and TRBJ2-2, with 10 bases matching TRBD2. The CDR3 is 18 amino acids. Germline V gene data show CDR1 as SEHNR and CDR2 as FQNEAQ (reference sequence). V was pared by 2 bases and J by 4 bases, with 10 bases of the junction left unmatched. The CDR3 DNA is TGTGCCAGCAGCTTAAGCCCAGCGGGAGGGCCGGCCACCGGGGAGCTGTTTTTT. Translated, it gives CASSLSPAGGPATGELFF.

The rearrangement uses TRBV7-9 and TRBJ1-3; TRBD1 agrees at 7 bases. Germline V gene data show CDR1 as SEHNR and CDR2 as FQNEAQ (reference sequence). With 5 bases clipped from V and 4 bases from J, the junction kept 8 bases outside the gene matches. This CDR3 spans 15 amino acids. The chain's CDR3 is CASSPAKQGGNTIYF. Written as DNA, the CDR3 is TGTGCCAGCAGCCCAGCGAAACAGGGGGGAAACACCATATATTTT.

The genes are TRBV21-1 and TRBJ1-4; the table calls TRBD1, which could not be checked here. TRBV21-1 is a pseudogene. CDR3 length: 17 residues. The CDR3 sequence is CASSKGLAGPMDEKLFF. The CDR3 DNA follows: TGTGCCAGCAGCAAAGGATTGGCAGGGCCTATGGATGAAAAACTGTTTTTT.

This clone was detected only once. The rearrangement joins TRBV7-2 to TRBJ2-7, with D hard to call. With 4 bases removed from V and 4 bases from J, the gap between germline ends came to 11 bases. The CDR3 spans 13 residues. Germline V gene data show CDR1 as SGHTA and CDR2 as FQGNSA. The CDR3 coding sequence is TGTGCCAGCAGCTCCCAAGCCCGATACGAGCAGTACTTC. It yields the protein CASSSQARYEQYF.

The chain uses TRBV25-1 and TRBJ2-1, with TRBD2 matching over 12 bases. CDR3 length: 15 residues. With V trimmed by 3 bases and J by 8 bases, 5 bases remained unmatched. From germline, CDR1 is MGHDK and CDR2 SYGVNS. CDR3 residues: CASSETSGSRYEQFF. CDR3 nucleotide sequence: TGTGCCAGCAGTGAGACTAGCGGGAGTCGTTATGAGCAGTTCTTC. Filled out from reference TRBV25-1 and TRBJ2-1, the complete variable domain reads EADIYQTPRYLVIGTGKKITLECSQTMGHDKMYWYQQDPGMELHLIHYSYGVNSTEKGDLSSESTVSRIRTEHFPLTLESARPSHTSQYLCASSETSGSRYEQFFGPGTRLTVL.

The V and J genes are TRBV9 and TRBJ2-3; TRBD2 matches at 10 bases. The V gene's germline CDR1 is SGDLS and CDR2 YYNGEE. The CDR3 covers 15 residues. The V gene end was trimmed by 1 base and the J gene end by 5 bases; junction bases not matched to a gene: 4. The DNA of the CDR3 is TGTGCCAGCAGCGTACGGCTAGCGGGAGAAGATACGCAGTATTTT. Translated, it gives CASSVRLAGEDTQYF.

The chain couples TRBV4-3 to TRBJ2-2, with 9 bases identical to TRBD2. This CDR3 region has 17 residues. The junction had 8 bases not matched to a gene; V was cut back by 0 bases and J by 6 bases. From germline, CDR1 is LGHNA and CDR2 YSLEER. The CDR3 loop reads CASSQDRGLASPGELFF. The CDR3 DNA follows: TGCGCCAGCAGCCAAGATCGGGGACTAGCATCCCCCGGGGAGCTGTTTTTT.

The rearrangement joins TRBV15 to TRBJ1-5; D gene ambiguous. Germline V CDR1 and CDR2: LNHNV, YYDKDF (reference sequence). The V gene lost 0 bases and the J gene lost 3 bases, with 9 bases spanning the gap. The CDR3 spans 15 residues. In DNA form, the CDR3 reads TGTGCCACCAGCAGAGATAACACGCACAATCAGCCCCAGCATTTT. This encodes CATSRDNTHNQPQHF.